A selection of T cell receptor beta chains follows, all from one sample in a study of T cell repertoires in cytomegalovirus infection. Each CDR3 protein gets one entry after TCRdb re-called the reads with MiXCR. Of fewer than 650,000 distinct CDR3 sequences listed, just under 40% are singletons. No antigen has been identified for these receptors. Here the sequenced sample was cultured PBMCs, taken from culture after CMV antigen stimulation. The source of these receptors is a human donor in good health (CMV status not recorded). Some clones in this sample may be carry-over from other donors' samples. Each CDR3 is given with its conserved first and last residue. D genes are given only for firm matches. The size entry is marked missing in some rows and otherwise reads once, few, many or a size class.

V gene,J gene,D gene,clone size,CDR3 DNA,CDR3 protein
TRBV28,TRBJ2-2,TRBD2,-,TGTGCCAGCAGTGGCGGGGGAGAGAACACCGGGGAGCTGTTTTTT,CASSGGGENTGELFF
TRBV29-1,TRBJ2-1,TRBD2,-,TGCAGCGTTGAAGAGGCGGAAAGCGGGAGTAATAATGAGCAGTTCTTC,CSVEEAESGSNNEQFF
TRBV23-1,TRBJ2-7,-,-,TGCGCCAGTTGCAAGTCTCCGCGGGCCTACGAGCAGTACTTC,CASCKSPRAYEQYF
TRBV24-1,TRBJ2-3,-,-,TGTGCCACCAGTGATCCCGTTTTTGCGGATACGCAGTATTTT,CATSDPVFADTQYF
TRBV20-1,TRBJ2-5,TRBD2,-,TGCAGTGCTGGACTAGCGGGGGGGGTCCCCAAAGAGACCCAGTACTTC,CSAGLAGGVPKETQYF
TRBV12-3/TRBV12-4,TRBJ1-2,-,few,TGTGCCAGCAGTCCCGGGGGGGGCTACACCTTC,CASSPGGGYTF
TRBV2,TRBJ2-7,TRBD1,-,TGTGCCAGCAGTGCACAGGGGATTACCTACGAGCAGTACTTC,CASSAQGITYEQYF
TRBV29-1,TRBJ2-3,-,-,TGCAGCGTTGACGGTGCGGCCGCCCGAGGAGCAGATACGCAGTATTTT,CSVDGAAARGADTQYF
TRBV11-1,TRBJ2-1,-,-,TGTGCCAGCAGTCCCGAGGGAGGCTGGGGGCTGGATGAGCAGTTCTTC,CASSPEGGWGLDEQFF
TRBV5-5,TRBJ1-2,-,once,TGTGCCAGCAGCTTGGTCAGGGCTGACTATGGCTACACCTTC,CASSLVRADYGYTF
TRBV12-3/TRBV12-4,TRBJ2-7,-,-,TGTGCCAGCAGGGGGGGGCGTACGGGGGCTTCCTACGAGCAGTACTTC,CASRGGRTGASYEQYF
TRBV7-6,TRBJ2-6,-,-,TGTGCCAGCAGTAATATACCGGGACAACAACACTCTGGGGCCAACGTCCTGACTTTC,CASSNIPGQQHSGANVLTF
TRBV12-3/TRBV12-4,TRBJ1-1,TRBD1,-,TGTGCCAGCAGTCCGCAACAGGGGGCTGCGACTGAAGCTTTCTTT,CASSPQQGAATEAFF
TRBV5-1,TRBJ1-1,-,-,TGCGCCAGCAGACGAGGGGATCTGGGTGAAGCTTTCTTT,CASRRGDLGEAFF
TRBV12-3/TRBV12-4,TRBJ1-3,TRBD1,-,TGTGCCAGCAGCCCGTCTAGCGGGACAGGGGGCCACACCATATATTTT,CASSPSSGTGGHTIYF
TRBV25-1,TRBJ1-2,TRBD1,-,TGTGCCAGCAGTGGCGTACAGGGGGCGAGCTATGGCTACACCTTC,CASSGVQGASYGYTF
TRBV7-2,TRBJ1-2,-,-,TGTGCCAGCAGCGACCTAAAATGGTCCCTTATAACGTCTGGCTACACCTTC,CASSDLKWSLITSGYTF
TRBV7-2,TRBJ2-3,-,-,TGTGTCAGCAGATTACTACAAACCACAGATACGCAGTATTTT,CVSRLLQTTDTQYF